The clone carrying this T cell receptor (beta chain) was observed many times. Its specificity is not known. With a J-beta primer mix and a sample-barcoded 5' primer, a second PCR ran 7 to 11 cycles. One entry per CDR3 protein, called by TCRdb with MiXCR from the 5' RACE reads. In the table there are 1.5 million to 2 million distinct CDR3 sequences, over 25% of which are singletons. The CDR3 loop spans 14 amino acids. The germline gives CDR1 MNHNY, CDR2 SVGAGI (reference sequence). The ends were cut back, 2 bases at V and 5 bases at J, with 13 bases in the middle. Donors were systemically healthy Caucasian individuals from Russia aged about 6 to 95 years. Peripheral blood samples of approximately 10 milliliters were drawn from each donor. The source of the sample is a study of blood T cells in healthy people across ages. Study context: Roughly one uniquely barcoded beta molecule per two T cells was captured.

Study-wide points: Strong correlation was found linking TCR beta diversity to naive T cell percentage.

This clonotype originated in a woman aged 25 to 39 in good health. Specimen: blood. The chain links TRBV6-6 to TRBJ2-7; D is possibly TRBD1 (5 bases). This CDR3 is CASSYVQGINEQYF. The CDR3 region has the DNA TGTGCCAGCAGTTACGTGCAGGGCATCAACGAGCAGTACTTC.